The 15 T cell receptor beta chains below all came from one sample that was sequenced in a study of T cell responses to AZD1222 COVID-19 vaccine. The table came from immunoSEQ multiplex PCR; TCRdb's copy has only in-frame clones and leaves some out. The profile shows some 100,000 clones, approximately 88% of them singletons. Sequenced here: peripheral blood, sampled on day 0 of AZD1222 vaccination. All receptors derive from an adult in good health.

The chain employs TRBV3-1 (or the pseudogene TRBV3-2) and TRBJ1-1; 12 bases align to TRBD1. J lost 10 bases, V lost 4 bases, and 7 bases had no gene match. From germline, CDR1 is LGHDT and CDR2 YNNKEL (reference sequence). The CDR3 is made up of 14 amino acids. The CDR3 sequence is CASSPRDRGRVAFF. The CDR3 region has the DNA TGTGCCAGCAGCCCGCGGGACAGGGGGCGCGTAGCTTTCTTT.

The table lists this clone with a few counts. This chain links TRBV28 with TRBJ2-5; 7 nucleotides agree with TRBD2. This CDR3 has 15 residues. Trimming removed 7 bases from V and 2 bases from J; junction bases left unmatched: 10. Germline-derived CDR1 and CDR2 are MDHEN and SYDVKM. The CDR3 is CASTLGGRAQETQYF. In DNA form, the CDR3 reads TGTGCCAGCACCCTTGGAGGGAGGGCACAAGAGACCCAGTACTTC. Supplemented by reference TRBV28 and TRBJ2-5, the full variable domain reads DVKVTQSSRYLVKRTGEKVFLECVQDMDHENMFWYRQDPGLGLRLIYFSYDVKMKEKGDIPEGYSVSREKKERFSLILESASTNQTSMYLCASTLGGRAQETQYFGPGTRLLVL.

CDR3 sequence reads: CASSYSAGRTEAFF. The CDR3, as DNA: TGTGCCAGCAGTTACTCGGCAGGACGAACTGAAGCTTTCTTT. The rearrangement joins TRBV6-5 to TRBJ1-1, with D unclear. Germline CDR1 and CDR2: MNHEY and SVGAGI. Trimming shortened V by 0 bases and J by 5 bases, and 10 bases separated the two germline ends. The CDR3 runs to 14 residues.

DNA of the CDR3: TGTGCCAGCAGGGACACGACGTTAGGTGATTCACCCCTCCACTTT. Its translation: CASRDTTLGDSPLHF. The J gene is TRBJ1-6, the V gene TRBV2, with a tentative D call TRBD1 (5 bases). CDR1 and CDR2 from the germline V gene are SNHLY and FYNNEI. The CDR3 length is 15 residues. Trimming pared 6 bases from V and 8 bases from J, leaving 17 bases between.

The V call is TRBV6-5, the J call TRBJ2-2, with TRBD2 matching over 9 bases. The CDR3 is made up of 15 amino acids. From germline, CDR1 is MNHEY and CDR2 SVGAGI. Trimming took 6 bases from V and 5 from J; bases not matched to a gene: 7. The CDR3 is CASRRSGLATGELFF. As DNA, the CDR3 is TGTGCCAGCAGACGCTCGGGACTAGCAACCGGGGAGCTGTTTTTT.

The rearrangement uses TRBV12-3 or TRBV12-4 and TRBJ2-1, with D possibly called TRBD1 or TRBD2 (6 bases each). V lost 7 bases to trimming and J lost 9 bases, with 16 bases between them. This CDR3 is 13 amino acids long. The CDR3 nucleotides read TGTGCCAGCACCAATATGGGGGGCGGTGAGCAGTTCTTC. Translation: CASTNMGGGEQFF.

This clone turned up a few times. The gene calls are TRBV19 and TRBJ1-2; 7 positions match TRBD1. CDR3 size: 14 residues. Germline-derived CDR1 and CDR2 are LNHDA and SQIVND (reference sequence). Trimming took 6 bases from V and 8 from J; bases not matched to a gene: 12. CDR3 region: CASRSTGTERGYTF. CDR3 nucleotide sequence: TGTGCCAGTAGAAGTACCGGGACAGAAAGGGGCTACACCTTC.

The V gene is TRBV11-2, the J gene TRBJ2-7; 8 bases fit TRBD1. The CDR3 is made up of 13 amino acids. Trimming at V came to 4 bases and at J to 6 bases, leaving 5 bases not matched to a gene. Germline V gene lookup returns CDR1 SGHAT and CDR2 FQNNGV. CDR3 nucleotide sequence: TGTGCCAGCAGCTCAGGGGGCTCGATCGAGCAGTACTTC. Protein product: CASSSGGSIEQYF.

V gene TRBV5-4 combines with J gene TRBJ2-1, with TRBD2 matching over 7 bases. V lost 0 bases to trimming and J lost 4 bases; unmatched junction nucleotides: 10. Germline CDR1 reads SGHNT; CDR2 reads YYREEE (reference sequence). The CDR3 runs 17 residues. CDR3 protein: CASSLAAASGLYNEQFF. CDR3 DNA sequence: TGTGCCAGCAGCTTGGCCGCGGCTAGCGGACTTTACAATGAGCAGTTCTTC.

This chain uses TRBV5-1 with TRBJ2-1; TRBD2 might be the D (6 bases). The CDR3 loop spans 15 amino acids. V dropped 0 bases and J dropped 5 bases, with 12 bases sitting between them. CDR1 SGHRS and CDR2 YFSETQ come from the germline V gene. The CDR3 sequence: CASSLGPPGDNEQFF. CDR3 DNA sequence: TGCGCCAGCAGCTTGGGCCCGCCGGGGGACAATGAGCAGTTCTTC.

In nucleotides, the CDR3 is TGCGCCAGCAGCTTGGGTTCCGGCTACGAGCAGTACTTC. Protein product: CASSLGSGYEQYF. The V gene is TRBV5-1, the J gene TRBJ2-7; D remains unclear. Trimming stripped 0 bases from V and 3 bases from J, with 7 bases between. The CDR3 loop spans 13 amino acids. The germline V gene encodes CDR1 SGHRS and CDR2 YFSETQ.

This chain links TRBV18 with TRBJ2-1; TRBD1 matches at 9 bases. Germline assignment: CDR1 KGHSH and CDR2 LQKENI. With 2 bases clipped from V and 5 bases from J, the junction kept 4 bases outside the gene matches. The CDR3 consists of 15 residues. CDR3 residues: CASSPGTGRNNEQFF. CDR3 bases: TGTGCCAGCTCACCAGGGACAGGGAGGAACAATGAGCAGTTCTTC.

On this clone itself: This may stem from a read error, because a much larger clone lies one nucleotide away. The rearrangement uses TRBV7-6 and TRBJ2-2, with no clear D. Germline CDR1 is SGHVS and CDR2 is FNYEAQ. There are 13 residues in the CDR3. Trimming cost V 7 bases and J 5 bases, with 11 bases left between them. CDR3 DNA sequence: TGTGCCAGCAACTTGACTGTGACCGGGGAGCTGTTTTTT. As protein: CASNLTVTGELFF. The variable domain in full, with the rest retrieved from reference TRBV7-6 and TRBJ2-2, is GAGVSQSPRYKVTKRGQDVALRCDPISGHVSLYWYRQALGQGPEFLTYFNYEAQQDKSGLPNDRFSAERPEGSISTLTIQRTEQRDSAMYRCASNLTVTGELFFGEGSRLTVL.

The V gene is TRBV10-3, the J gene TRBJ2-3, with 8 positions matching TRBD1. Germline loops: CDR1 ENHRY, CDR2 SYGVKD. J was trimmed by 2 bases and V by 5 bases; bases with no gene match: 6. This CDR3 is 15 amino acids long. CDR3 in amino acids: CAISPGQAPTDTQYF. CDR3 nucleotides: TGTGCCATCAGTCCGGGACAGGCCCCCACAGATACGCAGTATTTT.

This rearrangement joins TRBV4-1 to TRBJ1-4; TRBD1 agrees at 7 bases. After removal of 1 base from V and 3 bases from J, the junction contained 5 bases not matched to a gene. In germline, CDR1 is MGHRA, CDR2 YSYEKL. The CDR3 length is 16 residues. As DNA, the CDR3 is TGCGCCAGCAGCCAAGTGCCAGGGGGTGCTAATGAAAAACTGTTTTTT. The encoded protein is CASSQVPGGANEKLFF.